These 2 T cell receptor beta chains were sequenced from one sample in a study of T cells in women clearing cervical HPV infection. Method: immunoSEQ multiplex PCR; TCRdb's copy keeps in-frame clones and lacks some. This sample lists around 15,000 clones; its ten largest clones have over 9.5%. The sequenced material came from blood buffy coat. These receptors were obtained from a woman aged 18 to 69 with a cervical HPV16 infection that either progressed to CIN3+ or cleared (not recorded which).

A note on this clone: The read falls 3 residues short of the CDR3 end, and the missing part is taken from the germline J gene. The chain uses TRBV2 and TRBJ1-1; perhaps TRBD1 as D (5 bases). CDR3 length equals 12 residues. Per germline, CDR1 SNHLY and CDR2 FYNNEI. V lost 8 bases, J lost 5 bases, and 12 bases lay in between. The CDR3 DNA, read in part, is TGTGCCAGCCGTCAGGGAAAGACTGAA. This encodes CASRQGKTE. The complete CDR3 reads CASRQGKTEAFF.

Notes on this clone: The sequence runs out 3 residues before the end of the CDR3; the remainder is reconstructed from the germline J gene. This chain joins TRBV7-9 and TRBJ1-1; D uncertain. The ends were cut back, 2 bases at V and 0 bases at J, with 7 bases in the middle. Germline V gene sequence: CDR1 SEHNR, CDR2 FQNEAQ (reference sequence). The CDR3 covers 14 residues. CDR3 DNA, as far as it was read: TGTGCCAGCAGCTTATCAGTCATGAACACTGAA. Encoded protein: CASSLSVMNTE. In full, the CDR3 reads CASSLSVMNTEAFF.